This is a list of T cell receptor beta chains from one sample in a study of blood T cell repertoires in COVID-19. Libraries were prepared by immunoSEQ multiplex PCR; TCRdb keeps only in-frame clonotypes and omits some of them. The repertoire holds 250,000 to 300,000 clones, with 88% as singletons. What was sequenced was peripheral blood. The receptors derive from a woman between 70 and 85 years old with COVID-19, enrolled during active disease. Each CDR3 is given with its conserved first and last residue. A D gene is named only where the DNA matches it firmly. Expanded clones are given a class, and other clones once, few, many or no size at all.

>TRBJ2-7|TRBV27|.|TRBD2
TGTGCCAGCAGCGAAAGCGGGAGGGTAAACGAGCAGTACTTC
CASSESGRVNEQYF
>TRBJ2-5|TRBV7-9|.|.
TGTGCCAGCAGCTTAATAGGGCCGGGGGAGACCCAGTACTTC
CASSLIGPGETQYF
>TRBJ1-2|TRBV27|.|TRBD1
TGTGCCAGCAGTTTGCGGACAGGGGGCGCCCACTATGGCTACACCTTC
CASSLRTGGAHYGYTF
>TRBJ2-1|TRBV6-6|once|.
TGTGCCAGCAACGACAACTACAATGAGCAGTTCTTC
CASNDNYNEQFF
>TRBJ1-4|TRBV11-2|.|.
TGTGCCAGCAGCGCCACGCAGGGGCGCGAGGGGAAACTGTTTTTT
CASSATQGREGKLFF
>TRBJ1-2|TRBV28|few|.
TGTGCCAGCAGTTTATCAGGGTCTCCCTATGGCTACACCTTC
CASSLSGSPYGYTF
>TRBJ2-3|TRBV7-2|.|TRBD1
TGTGCCAGCAGCATCTCCTCCGGGACAGCCTATAGGAAGTATTTT
CASSISSGTAYRKYF
>TRBJ1-4|TRBV30|.|.
TGTGCCTGGAGTTCCAGTTTGATTATTTCGGGGGGTAATGAAAAACTGTTTTTT
CAWSSSLIISGGNEKLFF
>TRBJ2-7|TRBV4-1|.|TRBD2
TGCGCCAGCAGCCAGGGACTAGCGGGACTTGGTGAGCAGTACTTC
CASSQGLAGLGEQYF
>TRBJ1-1|TRBV7-9|once|TRBD1
TGTGCCAGCAGCTTATCGGGACAGGGGAACACTGAAGCTTTCTTT
CASSLSGQGNTEAFF
>TRBJ2-7|TRBV5-4|.|TRBD1
TGTGCCAGCAGCGGGGGACAGGGTAGGGAGCAGTACTTC
CASSGGQGREQYF
>TRBJ2-1|TRBV11-3|.|.
TGTGCCAGCAGCTGGGGGGAGTGGGAGCAGTTCTTC
CASSWGEWEQFF
>TRBJ1-4|TRBV28|once|.
TGTGCCAGCAGTTTAAGGTCCCCCGCGAGGAAACTGTTTTTT
CASSLRSPARKLFF
>TRBJ1-3|TRBV4-2|.|TRBD1
TGTGCCAGCAGCCAAGATCCGACAGGGAGAAACACCATATATTTT
CASSQDPTGRNTIYF
>TRBJ2-3|TRBV3-1/TRBV3-2|.|TRBD2
TGTGCCAGCAGTTCGACTAGCGGCCGCCGGTATTTT
CASSSTSGRRYF
>TRBJ1-5|TRBV6-6|.|.
TGTGCCAGCAGTTACTCGACCCCGACGAGGAATCAGCCCCAGCATTTT
CASSYSTPTRNQPQHF
>TRBJ2-5|TRBV28|.|TRBD1
TGTGCCAGCAGTGAACAGGGGCCAGGGACAGAGACCCAGTACTTC
CASSEQGPGTETQYF
>TRBJ1-1|TRBV30|.|.
TGTGCCTGGGACAGCCGGAACACTGAAGCTTTCTTT
CAWDSRNTEAFF
>TRBJ1-2|TRBV19|.|TRBD1
TGTGCCAGTACTGATGACAGGGGGTGGTCCGGCTACACCTTC
CASTDDRGWSGYTF
>TRBJ2-7|TRBV9|.|.
TGTGCCAGCAGCGTAGGTCCAGTGGCCTACGAGCAGTACTTC
CASSVGPVAYEQYF
>TRBJ2-3|TRBV14|.|.
TGTGCCAGCAGCCAAGACGGGACTCGCACAGATACGCAGTATTTT
CASSQDGTRTDTQYF
>TRBJ1-2|TRBV5-5|.|.
TGTGCCAGCAGTGGGCGGGGCTATGGCTACACCTTC
CASSGRGYGYTF
>TRBJ2-7|TRBV10-3|once|.
TGTGCCATCAGTGAGGGGATAGCGGTCTCCTACGAGCAGTACTTC
CAISEGIAVSYEQYF
>TRBJ1-1|TRBV6-5|.|.
TGTGCCAGCAGTTACTCGTCTGGCACATCGAACACTGAAGCTTTCTTT
CASSYSSGTSNTEAFF
>TRBJ2-3|TRBV28|.|TRBD1
TGTGCCAGCATAGGACAGGGGACAGATACGCAGTATTTT
CASIGQGTDTQYF